A single sample is the source of the 20 T cell receptor beta chains below, sequenced in a study of T cell responses to AZD1222 COVID-19 vaccine. Here immunoSEQ multiplex PCR was the method, and the copy in TCRdb shows in-frame clones only, minus some. The sample records about 100,000 clones, approximately 86% being singletons. Specimen: peripheral blood, collected on day 0 of AZD1222 vaccination. All receptors come from an adult in good health.

The V call is TRBV5-1, the J call TRBJ1-3; D ambiguous. This CDR3 comprises 15 residues. The V and J ends lost 0 bases and 0 bases respectively, with 7 bases between them. Germline V CDR1 and CDR2: SGHRS, YFSETQ. Here the CDR3 DNA reads TGCGCCAGCAGCTTGGAACCTAGCTCTGGAAACACCATATATTTT. Its translation: CASSLEPSSGNTIYF.

In its sample, this clone was seen once. The chain carries TRBV27 and TRBJ1-5; 9 nucleotides match TRBD1. The ends lost 5 bases at V and 7 bases at J; junction bases unmatched: 9. This CDR3 has 15 amino acids. Per the germline V gene, CDR1 is MNHEY and CDR2 is SMNVEV (reference sequence). CDR3 sequence reads: CASSPRDRADQPQHF. In DNA, the CDR3 is TGTGCCAGCAGTCCGAGGGACAGGGCGGACCAGCCCCAGCATTTT.

The chain links TRBV7-3 to TRBJ2-2, with TRBD2 as a possible D gene (5 bases). V was trimmed by 6 bases and J by 7 bases, leaving 12 bases between them. Germline-derived CDR1 and CDR2 are SGHTA and FQGTGA. This CDR3 has 13 residues. CDR3 DNA: TGTGCCAGCAGACAAACTAGAGACGGGGAGCTGTTTTTT. The encoded protein is CASRQTRDGELFF.

The chain joins TRBV7-3 to TRBJ2-5; D possibly corresponds to TRBD2 (6 bases). This CDR3 has 16 amino acids. CDR1 and CDR2 (germline): SGHTA, FQGTGA. The V end was cut by 0 bases, the J end by 1 base, with 12 bases between. Here the CDR3 DNA reads TGTGCCAGCAGCTTAACCGGAGGGGCGGTCCAAGAGACCCAGTACTTC. Translating gives CASSLTGGAVQETQYF. Full variable domain (rest looked up from reference TRBV7-3 and TRBJ2-5): GAGVSQTPSNKVTEKGKYVELRCDPISGHTALYWYRQSLGQGPEFLIYFQGTGAADDSGLPNDRFFAVRPEGSVSTLKIQRTERGDSAVYLCASSLTGGAVQETQYFGPGTRLLVL.

The chain carries TRBV30 and TRBJ2-2; weak D call: TRBD2 (6 bases). This CDR3 region has 14 residues. V was cut by 3 bases and J by 1 base, with 9 bases left in between. Germline CDR1 is GTSNPN and CDR2 is SVGIG (reference sequence). CDR3 residues: CAWRGSGNTGELFF. Written as DNA, the CDR3 is TGTGCCTGGAGAGGTAGCGGGAACACCGGGGAGCTGTTTTTT.

V and J are TRBV9 and TRBJ2-1; 8 bases align to TRBD1. V lost 7 bases and J lost 0; bases outside the gene matches: 6. This CDR3 is 15 amino acids long. Germline loops: CDR1 SGDLS, CDR2 YYNGEE. The CDR3 sequence: CASQQGASSYNEQFF. In DNA form, the CDR3 reads TGTGCCAGCCAGCAGGGGGCGAGCTCCTACAATGAGCAGTTCTTC. Supplemented by reference TRBV9 and TRBJ2-1, the full variable domain reads DSGVTQTPKHLITATGQRVTLRCSPRSGDLSVYWYQQSLDQGLQFLIQYYNGEERAKGNILERFSAQQFPDLHSELNLSSLELGDSALYFCASQQGASSYNEQFFGPGTRLTVL.

The chain recombines TRBV6-1 with TRBJ2-6; D may match TRBD1 or TRBD2 (5 bases each). The germline CDR1 and CDR2 sequences are MNHNS and SASEGT. The CDR3 runs to 15 residues. Trimming removed 3 bases at V and 1 base at J, with 7 bases between. The chain's CDR3 is CASSDWGSGANVLTF. The CDR3 bases are TGTGCCAGCAGTGATTGGGGGTCTGGGGCCAACGTCCTGACTTTC.

The J gene is TRBJ2-7, the V gene TRBV18; 8 positions match TRBD1. After removal of 0 bases from V and 5 bases from J, the junction contained 3 bases not matched to a gene. The CDR3 sequence is 14 residues long. Germline CDR1 is KGHSH and CDR2 is LQKENI. CDR3: CASSPPAGGDEQYF. The CDR3 bases are TGTGCCAGCTCACCACCAGCAGGGGGCGACGAGCAGTACTTC. Filled out from reference TRBV18 and TRBJ2-7, the complete variable domain reads NAGVMQNPRHLVRRRGQEARLRCSPMKGHSHVYWYRQLPEEGLKFMVYLQKENIIDESGMPKERFSAEFPKEGPSILRIQQVVRGDSAAYFCASSPPAGGDEQYFGPGTRLTVT.

The chain links TRBV28 to TRBJ1-5, with 7 nucleotides matching TRBD1. The germline V gene encodes CDR1 MDHEN and CDR2 SYDVKM. The CDR3 spans 15 residues. After removal of 5 bases from V and 7 bases from J, the junction contained 11 bases not matched to a gene. The CDR3: CASSVRDSSPQPQHF. In nucleotides, the CDR3 is TGTGCCAGCAGTGTCCGGGACAGCTCTCCGCAGCCCCAGCATTTT.

The V call is TRBV11-3, the J call TRBJ2-3; D might be TRBD1 (6 bases). Germline V lookup: CDR1 SGHNT, CDR2 YENEEA. This CDR3 contains 15 residues. V lost 0 bases and J lost 4, with 11 bases in between. The CDR3 sequence: CASSLDGTNADTQYF. The CDR3 DNA is TGTGCCAGCAGCTTAGATGGGACAAACGCAGATACGCAGTATTTT.

V is TRBV7-9 and J is TRBJ1-1, with D uncertain. The CDR3 has 13 residues. Germline loops: CDR1 SEHNR, CDR2 FQNEAQ (reference sequence). Trimming left V 8 bases short and J 1 base short, with 11 bases between. In DNA, the CDR3 is TGTGCCAGCGGTCTCCTAGAGAACACTGAAGCTTTCTTT. Its protein product is CASGLLENTEAFF.

This sequence joins TRBV7-9 and TRBJ1-3, with D maybe TRBD1 (5 bases). V was shortened by 5 bases and J by 2 bases, with 19 bases between the two germline ends. The CDR3 totals 17 residues. Germline V lookup: CDR1 SEHNR, CDR2 FQNEAQ (reference sequence). The CDR3 coding sequence is TGTGCCAGCAGCCTTCAATCTCGGGGGATCACTGGAAACACCATATATTTT. Its protein product is CASSLQSRGITGNTIYF.

V usage is TRBV10-3 and J usage is TRBJ2-2; possibly TRBD2 for D (5 bases). V gave up 3 bases and J gave up 5 bases, with 10 bases separating them. The CDR3 has 14 residues. The germline V gene encodes CDR1 ENHRY and CDR2 SYGVKD. CDR3 loop: CAISEGSSTGELFF. The CDR3 DNA follows: TGTGCCATCAGTGAAGGGAGTTCGACCGGGGAGCTGTTTTTT.

The chain combines TRBV4-3 with TRBJ2-3; D remains ambiguous. In germline, CDR1 is LGHNA, CDR2 YSLEER. Trimming stripped 4 bases from V and 1 base from J, with 6 bases between. CDR3 length equals 13 residues. Here the CDR3 DNA reads TGCGCCAGCAGCCCCCAGGGCACAGATACGCAGTATTTT. This codes for CASSPQGTDTQYF.

The chain joins TRBV11-3 to TRBJ2-1; 9 bases match TRBD1. CDR3 length equals 15 residues. V was pared by 3 bases and J by 8 bases, with 8 bases of the junction left unmatched. Germline lookup yields CDR1 SGHNT and CDR2 YENEEA. The CDR3 coding sequence is TGTGCCAGCAGCTTGGGGACAGGGCCAGTACATGAGCAGTTCTTC. Residues: CASSLGTGPVHEQFF.

The chain recombines TRBV7-2 with TRBJ2-7; D assignment may be TRBD1 or TRBD2 (6 bases each). The germline V and J ends were trimmed by 5 bases and 2 bases, with 22 bases remaining between them. Germline CDR1 and CDR2: SGHTA and FQGNSA. The CDR3 is made up of 17 amino acids. This CDR3 is CASSPQGGSGLPYEQYF. The CDR3 nucleotides are TGTGCCAGCAGCCCTCAAGGGGGGAGCGGCCTCCCCTACGAGCAGTACTTC.

The chain recombines TRBV4-3 with TRBJ2-3; 9 bases align to TRBD2. This CDR3 spans 16 amino acids. Germline lookup yields CDR1 LGHNA and CDR2 YSLEER. Losses at the gene ends were 0 bases for V and 4 bases for J; bases not matched to a gene: 5. The CDR3 sequence is CASSQDLSGRPDTQYF. The CDR3 coding sequence is TGCGCCAGCAGCCAAGATCTAAGCGGGAGGCCAGATACGCAGTATTTT.

This chain uses TRBV6-5 with TRBJ2-7; 12 bases agree with TRBD2. The CDR3 totals 14 residues. Germline V CDR1 and CDR2: MNHEY, SVGAGI. Trimming removed 6 bases from V and 2 bases from J; junction bases left unmatched: 2. In nucleotides, the CDR3 is TGTGCCAGCAGCCGACTAGCGGGGGCCTACGAGCAGTACTTC. It specifies CASSRLAGAYEQYF.

V is TRBV7-3 and J is TRBJ2-1, with D possibly matching TRBD1 (6 bases). Germline V gene lookup returns CDR1 SGHTA and CDR2 FQGTGA. The CDR3 runs to 16 residues. V lost 1 base and J lost 4, with 14 bases in between. The CDR3 DNA follows: TGTGCCAGCAGCTTAAAGTCGCAGGGGCCGTACAATGAGCAGTTCTTC. It translates to CASSLKSQGPYNEQFF.

J is TRBJ1-6 and V is TRBV27; D is unresolved. The CDR3 loop spans 12 amino acids. V gave up 5 bases and J gave up 2 bases, with 1 base separating them. The germline CDR1 and CDR2 sequences are MNHEY and SMNVEV (reference sequence). The CDR3 DNA reads as TGTGCCAGCAGTACCTATAATTCACCCCTCCACTTT. This translates into CASSTYNSPLHF.